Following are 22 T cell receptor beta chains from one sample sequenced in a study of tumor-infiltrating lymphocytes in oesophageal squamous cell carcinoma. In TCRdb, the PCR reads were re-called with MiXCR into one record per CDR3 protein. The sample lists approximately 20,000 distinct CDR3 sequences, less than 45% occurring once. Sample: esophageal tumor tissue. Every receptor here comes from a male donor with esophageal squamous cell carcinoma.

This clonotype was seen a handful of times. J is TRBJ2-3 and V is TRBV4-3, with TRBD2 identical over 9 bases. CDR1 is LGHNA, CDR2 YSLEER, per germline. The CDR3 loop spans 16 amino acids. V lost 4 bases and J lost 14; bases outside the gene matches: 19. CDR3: CASSPLAGVRDGELYF. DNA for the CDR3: TGCGCCAGCAGCCCTTTAGCGGGAGTTAGGGACGGGGAGCTGTATTTT.

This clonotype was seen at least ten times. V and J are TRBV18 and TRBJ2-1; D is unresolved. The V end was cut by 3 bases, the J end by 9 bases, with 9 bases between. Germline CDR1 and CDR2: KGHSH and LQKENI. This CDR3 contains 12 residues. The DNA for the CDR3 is TGTGCCAGCTCACCCGGTTTTGGTGAGCAGTTCTTC. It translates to CASSPGFGEQFF.

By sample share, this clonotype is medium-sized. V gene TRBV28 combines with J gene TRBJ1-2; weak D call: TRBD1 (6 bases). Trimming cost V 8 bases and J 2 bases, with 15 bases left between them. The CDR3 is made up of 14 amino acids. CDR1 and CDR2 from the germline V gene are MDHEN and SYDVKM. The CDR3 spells CASGRGGSNYGYTF. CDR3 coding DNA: TGTGCCAGCGGAAGGGGGGGGTCCAACTATGGCTACACCTTC.

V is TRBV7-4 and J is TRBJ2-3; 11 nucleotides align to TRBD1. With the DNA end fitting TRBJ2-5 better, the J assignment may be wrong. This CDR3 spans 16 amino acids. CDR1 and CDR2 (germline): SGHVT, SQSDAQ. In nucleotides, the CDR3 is TGTGCCAGCAGCTTGGGGGGGACAGGGGGACAAGAGACCCAGTACTTC. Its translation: CASSLGGTGGQETQYF.

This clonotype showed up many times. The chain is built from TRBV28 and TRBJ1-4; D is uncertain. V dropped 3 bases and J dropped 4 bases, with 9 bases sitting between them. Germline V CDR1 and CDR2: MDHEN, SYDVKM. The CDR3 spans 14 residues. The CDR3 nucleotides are TGTGCCAGCAGTTTTAAGAGACTTAATGAAAAACTGTTTTTT. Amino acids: CASSFKRLNEKLFF.

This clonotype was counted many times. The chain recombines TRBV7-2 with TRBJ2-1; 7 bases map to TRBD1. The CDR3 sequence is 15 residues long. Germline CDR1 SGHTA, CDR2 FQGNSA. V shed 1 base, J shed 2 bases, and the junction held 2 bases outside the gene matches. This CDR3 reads CASSLGGQTYNEQFF. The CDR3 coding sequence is TGTGCCAGCAGCTTAGGGGGACAGACCTACAATGAGCAGTTCTTC.

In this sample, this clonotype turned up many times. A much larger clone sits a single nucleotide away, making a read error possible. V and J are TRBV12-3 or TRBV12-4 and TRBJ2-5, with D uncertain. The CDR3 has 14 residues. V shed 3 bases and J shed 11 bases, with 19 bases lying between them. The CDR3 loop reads CASSFVGSYNEQYF. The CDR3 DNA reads TGTGCCAGCAGTTTCGTCGGTTCCTACAATGAGCAGTACTTC.

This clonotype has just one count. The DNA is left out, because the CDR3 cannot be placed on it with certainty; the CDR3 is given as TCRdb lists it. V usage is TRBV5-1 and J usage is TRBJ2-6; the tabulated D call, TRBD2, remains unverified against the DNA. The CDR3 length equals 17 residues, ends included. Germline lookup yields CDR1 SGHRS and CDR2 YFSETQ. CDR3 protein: CASSRLLDGPLRAVLRF.

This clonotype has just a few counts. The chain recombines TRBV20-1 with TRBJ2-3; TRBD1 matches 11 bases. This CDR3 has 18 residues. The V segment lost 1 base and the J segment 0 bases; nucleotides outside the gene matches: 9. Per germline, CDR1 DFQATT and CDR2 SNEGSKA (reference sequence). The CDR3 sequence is CSARAGDRGRTSTDTQYF. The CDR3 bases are TGCAGTGCTAGAGCTGGGGACAGGGGGAGGACTAGCACAGATACGCAGTATTTT.

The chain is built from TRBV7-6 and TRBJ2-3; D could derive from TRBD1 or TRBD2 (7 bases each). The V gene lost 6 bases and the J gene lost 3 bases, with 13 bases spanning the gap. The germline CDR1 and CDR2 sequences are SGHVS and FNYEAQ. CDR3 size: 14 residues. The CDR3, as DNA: TGTGCCAGCAGGGGAGGGACAGTTACAGATACGCAGTATTTT. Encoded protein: CASRGGTVTDTQYF.

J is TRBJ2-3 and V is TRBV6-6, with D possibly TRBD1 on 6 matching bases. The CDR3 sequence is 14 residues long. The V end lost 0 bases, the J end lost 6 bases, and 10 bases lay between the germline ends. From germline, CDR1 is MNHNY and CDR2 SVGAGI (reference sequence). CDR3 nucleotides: TGTGCCAGCAGTTACTCGCCACAGGGCGATACGCAGTATTTT. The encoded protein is CASSYSPQGDTQYF.

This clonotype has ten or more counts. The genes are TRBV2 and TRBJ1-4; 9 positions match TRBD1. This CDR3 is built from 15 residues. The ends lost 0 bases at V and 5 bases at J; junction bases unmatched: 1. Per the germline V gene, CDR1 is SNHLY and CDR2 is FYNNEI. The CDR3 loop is CASSEAGQGNEKLFF. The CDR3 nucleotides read TGTGCCAGCAGTGAAGCGGGACAGGGAAATGAAAAACTGTTTTTT.

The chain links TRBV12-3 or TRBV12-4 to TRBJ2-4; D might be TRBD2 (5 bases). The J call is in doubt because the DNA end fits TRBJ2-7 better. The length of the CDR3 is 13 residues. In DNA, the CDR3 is TGTGCCAGCCGAGGGCGTTTGGACTACGAGCAGTACTTC. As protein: CASRGRLDYEQYF.

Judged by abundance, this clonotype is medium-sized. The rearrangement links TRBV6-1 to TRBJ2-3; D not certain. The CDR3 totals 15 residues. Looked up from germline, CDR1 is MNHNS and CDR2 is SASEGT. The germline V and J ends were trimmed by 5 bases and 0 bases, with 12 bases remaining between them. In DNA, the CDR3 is TGTGCCAGCAGTAGAAGCCGGCCTAGCACAGATACGCAGTATTTT. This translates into CASSRSRPSTDTQYF.

The CDR3 loop is CASSDRTSGTGEVGYNEQFF. The CDR3 DNA follows: TGTGCCAGCAGCGACCGGACTAGCGGGACAGGGGAAGTGGGGTACAATGAGCAGTTCTTC. This chain links TRBV7-2 with TRBJ2-7, with 12 bases that match TRBD2. The J call could be wrong; TRBJ2-1 is a better fit for the DNA end. The CDR3 has 20 amino acids. The germline gives CDR1 SGHTA, CDR2 FQGNSA.

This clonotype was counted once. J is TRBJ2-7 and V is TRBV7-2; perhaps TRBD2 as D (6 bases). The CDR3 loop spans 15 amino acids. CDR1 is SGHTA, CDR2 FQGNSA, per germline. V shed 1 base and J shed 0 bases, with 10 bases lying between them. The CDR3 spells CASSLVRGSSYEQYF. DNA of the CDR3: TGTGCCAGCAGCTTAGTGCGGGGAAGCTCCTACGAGCAGTACTTC.

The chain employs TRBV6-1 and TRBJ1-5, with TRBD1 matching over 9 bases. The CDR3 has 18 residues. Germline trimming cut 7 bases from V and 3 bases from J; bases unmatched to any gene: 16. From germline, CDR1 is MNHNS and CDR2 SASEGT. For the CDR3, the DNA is TGTGCCAGCACGGGGACAGGGTCCACCGAGGGGTACAATCAGCCCCAGCATTTT. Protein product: CASTGTGSTEGYNQPQHF.

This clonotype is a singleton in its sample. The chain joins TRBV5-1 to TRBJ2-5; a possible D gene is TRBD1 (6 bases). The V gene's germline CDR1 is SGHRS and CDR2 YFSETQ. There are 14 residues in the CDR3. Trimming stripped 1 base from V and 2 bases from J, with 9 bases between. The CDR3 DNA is TGCGCCAGCAGCTTGTCACAGGGACAAGAGACCCAGTACTTC. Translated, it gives CASSLSQGQETQYF.

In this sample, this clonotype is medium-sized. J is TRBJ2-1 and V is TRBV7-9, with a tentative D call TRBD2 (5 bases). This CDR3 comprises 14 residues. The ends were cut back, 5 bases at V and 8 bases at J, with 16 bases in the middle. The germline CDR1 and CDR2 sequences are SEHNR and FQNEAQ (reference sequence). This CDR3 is CASSAPRGGHEQFF. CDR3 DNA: TGTGCCAGCAGCGCCCCTCGGGGTGGCCATGAGCAGTTCTTC.

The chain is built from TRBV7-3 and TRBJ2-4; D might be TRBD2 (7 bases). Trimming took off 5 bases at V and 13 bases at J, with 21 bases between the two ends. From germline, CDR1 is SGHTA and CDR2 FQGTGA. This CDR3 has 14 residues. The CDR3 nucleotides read TGTGCCAGCAGCGGGGGGGCCACGTACAATGAGCAGTACTTC. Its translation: CASSGGATYNEQYF.

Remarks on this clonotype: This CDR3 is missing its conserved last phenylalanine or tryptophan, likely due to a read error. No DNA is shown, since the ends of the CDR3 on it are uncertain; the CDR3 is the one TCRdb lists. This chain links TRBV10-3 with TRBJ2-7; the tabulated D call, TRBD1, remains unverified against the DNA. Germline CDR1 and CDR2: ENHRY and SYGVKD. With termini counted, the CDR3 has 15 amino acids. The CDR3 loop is CAANGQGEGGYTFGS.

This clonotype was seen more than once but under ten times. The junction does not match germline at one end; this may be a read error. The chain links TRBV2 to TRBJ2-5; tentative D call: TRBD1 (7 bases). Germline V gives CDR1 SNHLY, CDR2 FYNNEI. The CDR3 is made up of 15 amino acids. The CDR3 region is CASIMQGGYNSPLHF. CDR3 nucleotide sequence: TGTGCCAGCATAATGCAGGGGGGCTATAATTCACCCCTCCACTTC.